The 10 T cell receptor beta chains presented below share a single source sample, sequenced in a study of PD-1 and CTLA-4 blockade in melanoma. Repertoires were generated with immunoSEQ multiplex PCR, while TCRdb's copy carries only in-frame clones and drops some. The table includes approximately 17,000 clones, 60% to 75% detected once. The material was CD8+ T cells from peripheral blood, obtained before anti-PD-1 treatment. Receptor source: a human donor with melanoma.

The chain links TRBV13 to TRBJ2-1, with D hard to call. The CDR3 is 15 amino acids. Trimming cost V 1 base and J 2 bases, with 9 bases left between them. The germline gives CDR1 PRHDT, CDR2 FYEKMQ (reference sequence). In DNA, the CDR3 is TGTGCCAGCAGCTTAGACCACAAGGCCTACAATGAGCAGTTCTTC. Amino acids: CASSLDHKAYNEQFF. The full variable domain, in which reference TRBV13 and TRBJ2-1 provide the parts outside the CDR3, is AAGVIQSPRHLIKEKRETATLKCYPIPRHDTVYWYQQGPGQDPQFLISFYEKMQSDKGSIPDRFSAQQFSDYHSELNMSSLELGDSALYFCASSLDHKAYNEQFFGPGTRLTVL.

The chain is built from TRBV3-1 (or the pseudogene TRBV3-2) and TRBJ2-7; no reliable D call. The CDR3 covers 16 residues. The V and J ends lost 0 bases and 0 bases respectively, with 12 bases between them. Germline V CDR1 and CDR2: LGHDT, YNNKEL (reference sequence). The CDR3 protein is CASSQEGSVSSYEQYF. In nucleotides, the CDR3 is TGTGCCAGCAGCCAAGAGGGGTCAGTTTCCTCCTACGAGCAGTACTTC.

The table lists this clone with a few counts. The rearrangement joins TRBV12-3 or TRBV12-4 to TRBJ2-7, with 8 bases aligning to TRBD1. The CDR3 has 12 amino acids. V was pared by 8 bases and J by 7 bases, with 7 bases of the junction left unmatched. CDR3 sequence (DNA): TGTGCCAGCGGGCAGGGGGCTAGGGAGCAGTACTTC. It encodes CASGQGAREQYF.

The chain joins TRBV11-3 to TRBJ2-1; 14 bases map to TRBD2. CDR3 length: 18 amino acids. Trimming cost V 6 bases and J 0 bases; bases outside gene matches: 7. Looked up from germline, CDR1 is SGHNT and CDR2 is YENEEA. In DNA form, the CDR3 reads TGTGCCAGCAGTCAAAGACTAGCGGGGGGGACCTCCTACAATGAGCAGTTCTTC. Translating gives CASSQRLAGGTSYNEQFF.

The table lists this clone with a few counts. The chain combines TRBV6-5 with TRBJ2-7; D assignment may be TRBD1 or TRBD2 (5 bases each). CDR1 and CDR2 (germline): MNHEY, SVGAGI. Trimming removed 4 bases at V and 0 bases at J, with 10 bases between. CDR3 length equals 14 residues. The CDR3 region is CASSFEGSSYEQYF. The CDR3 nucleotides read TGTGCCAGCAGTTTTGAGGGGTCCTCCTACGAGCAGTACTTC.

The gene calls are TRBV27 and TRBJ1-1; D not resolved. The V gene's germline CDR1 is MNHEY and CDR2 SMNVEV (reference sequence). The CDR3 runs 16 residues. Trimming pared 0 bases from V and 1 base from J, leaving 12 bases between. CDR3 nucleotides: TGTGCCAGCAGTTTATCGATGAGCAGATGGAACACTGAAGCTTTCTTT. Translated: CASSLSMSRWNTEAFF.

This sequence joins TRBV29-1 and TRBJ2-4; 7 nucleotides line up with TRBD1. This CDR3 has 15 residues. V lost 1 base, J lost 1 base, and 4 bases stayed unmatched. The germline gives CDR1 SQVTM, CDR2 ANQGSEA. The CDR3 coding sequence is TGCAGCGTTGAAGCAACAGGGGACGCCAAAAACATTCAGTACTTC. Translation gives CSVEATGDAKNIQYF. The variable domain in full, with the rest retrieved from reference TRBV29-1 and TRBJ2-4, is SAVISQKPSRDICQRGTSLTIQCQVDSQVTMMFWYRQQPGQSLTLIATANQGSEATYESGFVIDKFPISRPNLTFSTLTVSNMSPEDSSIYLCSVEATGDAKNIQYFGAGTRLSVL.

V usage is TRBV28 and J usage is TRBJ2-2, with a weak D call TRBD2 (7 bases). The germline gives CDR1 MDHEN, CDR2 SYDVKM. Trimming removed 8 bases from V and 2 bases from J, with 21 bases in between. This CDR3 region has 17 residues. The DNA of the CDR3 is TGTGCCAGCGGCAGTCGGGGGGCACACTTTAACACCGGGGAGCTGTTTTTT. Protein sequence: CASGSRGAHFNTGELFF. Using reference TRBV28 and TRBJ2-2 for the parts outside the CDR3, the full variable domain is DVKVTQSSRYLVKRTGEKVFLECVQDMDHENMFWYRQDPGLGLRLIYFSYDVKMKEKGDIPEGYSVSREKKERFSLILESASTNQTSMYLCASGSRGAHFNTGELFFGEGSRLTVL.

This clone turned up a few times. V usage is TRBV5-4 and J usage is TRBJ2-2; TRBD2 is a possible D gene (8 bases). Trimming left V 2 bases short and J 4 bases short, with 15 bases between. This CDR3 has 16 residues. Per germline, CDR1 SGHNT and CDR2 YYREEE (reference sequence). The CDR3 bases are TGTGCCAGCAGCTTCGGGAGGGGGCAAAGCACCGGGGAGCTGTTTTTT. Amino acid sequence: CASSFGRGQSTGELFF.

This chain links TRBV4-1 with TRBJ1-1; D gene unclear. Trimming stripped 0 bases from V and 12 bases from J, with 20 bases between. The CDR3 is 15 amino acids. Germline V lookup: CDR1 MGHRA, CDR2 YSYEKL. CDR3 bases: TGCGCCAGCAGCCAAGATCAAGGTTTGATCCTTAGGACTTTCTTT. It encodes CASSQDQGLILRTFF.